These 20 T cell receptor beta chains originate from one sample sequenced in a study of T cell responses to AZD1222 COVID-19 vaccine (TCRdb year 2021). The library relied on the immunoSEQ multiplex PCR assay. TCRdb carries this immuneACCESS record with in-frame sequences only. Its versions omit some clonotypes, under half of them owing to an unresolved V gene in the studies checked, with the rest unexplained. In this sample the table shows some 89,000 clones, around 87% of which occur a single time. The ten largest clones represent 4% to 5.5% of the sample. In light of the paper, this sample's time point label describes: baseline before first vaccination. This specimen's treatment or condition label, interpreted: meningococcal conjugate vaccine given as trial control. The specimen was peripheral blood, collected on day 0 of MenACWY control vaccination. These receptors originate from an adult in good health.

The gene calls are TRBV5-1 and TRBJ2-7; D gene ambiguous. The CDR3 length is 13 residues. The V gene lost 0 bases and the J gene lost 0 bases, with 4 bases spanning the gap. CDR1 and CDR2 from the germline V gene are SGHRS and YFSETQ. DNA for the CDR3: TGCGCCAGCAGCTTGGACCGCTCCTACGAGCAGTACTTC. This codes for CASSLDRSYEQYF.

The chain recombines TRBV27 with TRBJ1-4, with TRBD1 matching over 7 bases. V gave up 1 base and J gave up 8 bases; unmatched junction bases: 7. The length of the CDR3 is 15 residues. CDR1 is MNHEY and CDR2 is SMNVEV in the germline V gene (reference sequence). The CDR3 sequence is CASSLWTGSEEKLFF. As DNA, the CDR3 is TGTGCCAGCAGTTTATGGACAGGCTCGGAGGAAAAACTGTTTTTT.

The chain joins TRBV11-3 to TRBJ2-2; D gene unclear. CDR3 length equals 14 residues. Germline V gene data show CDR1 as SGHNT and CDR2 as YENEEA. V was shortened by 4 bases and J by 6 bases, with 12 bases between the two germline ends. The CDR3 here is CASSSNSKAGELFF. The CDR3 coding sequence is TGTGCCAGCAGCTCGAACAGCAAGGCCGGGGAGCTGTTTTTT.

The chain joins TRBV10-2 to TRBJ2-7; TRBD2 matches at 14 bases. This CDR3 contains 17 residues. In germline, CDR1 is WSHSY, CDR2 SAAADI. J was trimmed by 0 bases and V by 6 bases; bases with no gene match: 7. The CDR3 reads CASSRLAGGPSSYEQYF. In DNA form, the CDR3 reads TGCGCCAGCAGCCGACTAGCGGGAGGGCCTAGCTCCTACGAGCAGTACTTC.

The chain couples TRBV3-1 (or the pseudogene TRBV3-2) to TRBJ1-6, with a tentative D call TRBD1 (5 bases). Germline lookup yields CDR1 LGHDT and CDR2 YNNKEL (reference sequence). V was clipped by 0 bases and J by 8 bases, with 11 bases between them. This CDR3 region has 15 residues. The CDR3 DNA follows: TGTGCCAGCAGCCAAGACCCAGGGCGAGATTCACCCCTCCACTTT. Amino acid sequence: CASSQDPGRDSPLHF.

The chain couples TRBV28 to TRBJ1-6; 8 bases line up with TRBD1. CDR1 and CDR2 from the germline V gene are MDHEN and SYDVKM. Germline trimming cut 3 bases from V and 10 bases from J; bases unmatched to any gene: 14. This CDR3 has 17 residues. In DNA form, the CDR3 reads TGTGCCAGCAGTTTCCTCGCATGGACAGGGAAGGACTCACCCCTCCACTTT. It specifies CASSFLAWTGKDSPLHF.

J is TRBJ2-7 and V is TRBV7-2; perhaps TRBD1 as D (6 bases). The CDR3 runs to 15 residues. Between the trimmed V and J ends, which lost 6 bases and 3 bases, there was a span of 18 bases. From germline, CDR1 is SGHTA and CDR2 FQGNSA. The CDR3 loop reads CASRFSPGQFYEQYF. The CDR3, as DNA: TGTGCCAGCAGGTTTTCCCCCGGACAGTTCTACGAGCAGTACTTC.

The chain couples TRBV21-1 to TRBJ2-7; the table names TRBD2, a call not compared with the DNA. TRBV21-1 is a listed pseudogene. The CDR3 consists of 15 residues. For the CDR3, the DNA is TGTGCCAGCAGCAAAGCTGAGGAATGCCACTACGAGCAGTACTTC. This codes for CASSKAEECHYEQYF.

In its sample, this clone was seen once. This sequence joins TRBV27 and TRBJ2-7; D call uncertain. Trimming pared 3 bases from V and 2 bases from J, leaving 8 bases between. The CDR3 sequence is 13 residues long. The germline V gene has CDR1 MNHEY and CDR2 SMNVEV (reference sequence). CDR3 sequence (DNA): TGTGCCAGCAGTTTTGGGAACACCTACGAGCAGTACTTC. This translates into CASSFGNTYEQYF.

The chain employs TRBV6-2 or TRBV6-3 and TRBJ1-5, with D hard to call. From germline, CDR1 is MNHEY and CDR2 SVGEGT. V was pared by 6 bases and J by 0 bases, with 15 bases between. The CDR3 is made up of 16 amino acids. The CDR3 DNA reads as TGTGCCAGCAGCCTCCCGGCTGGAGTTAGCAATCAGCCCCAGCATTTT. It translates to CASSLPAGVSNQPQHF.

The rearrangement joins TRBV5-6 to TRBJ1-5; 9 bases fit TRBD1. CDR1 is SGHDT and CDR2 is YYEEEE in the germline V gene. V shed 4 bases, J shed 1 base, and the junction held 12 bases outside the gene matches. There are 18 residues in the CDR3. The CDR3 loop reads CASSMNRGPRPSNQPQHF. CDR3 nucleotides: TGTGCCAGCAGCATGAACAGGGGGCCGCGACCGAGCAATCAGCCCCAGCATTTT.

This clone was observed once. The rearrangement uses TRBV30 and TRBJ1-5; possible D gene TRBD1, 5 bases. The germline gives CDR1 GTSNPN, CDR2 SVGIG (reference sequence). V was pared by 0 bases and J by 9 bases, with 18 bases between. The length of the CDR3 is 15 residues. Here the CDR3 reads CAWSVPGGSLRPQHF. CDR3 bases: TGTGCCTGGAGTGTACCGGGGGGGAGCCTGCGGCCCCAGCATTTT.

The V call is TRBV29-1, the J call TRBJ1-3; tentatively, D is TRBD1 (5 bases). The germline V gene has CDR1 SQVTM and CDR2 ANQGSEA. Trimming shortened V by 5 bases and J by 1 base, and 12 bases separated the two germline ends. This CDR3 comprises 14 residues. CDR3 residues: CSVSPGTSGNTIYF. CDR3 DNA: TGCAGCGTTTCCCCCGGGACGTCTGGAAACACCATATATTTT. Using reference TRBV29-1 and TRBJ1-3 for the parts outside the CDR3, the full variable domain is SAVISQKPSRDICQRGTSLTIQCQVDSQVTMMFWYRQQPGQSLTLIATANQGSEATYESGFVIDKFPISRPNLTFSTLTVSNMSPEDSSIYLCSVSPGTSGNTIYFGEGSWLTVV.

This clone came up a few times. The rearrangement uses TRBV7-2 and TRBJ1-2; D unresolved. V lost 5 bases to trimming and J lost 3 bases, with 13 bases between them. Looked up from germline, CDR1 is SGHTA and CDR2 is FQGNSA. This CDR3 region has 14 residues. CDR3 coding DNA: TGTGCCAGCAGCCCGAGCTCGGCAGACTATGGCTACACCTTC. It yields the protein CASSPSSADYGYTF.

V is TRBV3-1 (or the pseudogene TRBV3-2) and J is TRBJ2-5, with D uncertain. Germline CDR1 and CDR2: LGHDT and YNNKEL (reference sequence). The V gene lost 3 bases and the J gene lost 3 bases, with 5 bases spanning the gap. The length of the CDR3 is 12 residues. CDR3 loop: CASSHREETQYF. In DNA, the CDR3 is TGTGCCAGCAGCCACCGAGAAGAGACCCAGTACTTC.

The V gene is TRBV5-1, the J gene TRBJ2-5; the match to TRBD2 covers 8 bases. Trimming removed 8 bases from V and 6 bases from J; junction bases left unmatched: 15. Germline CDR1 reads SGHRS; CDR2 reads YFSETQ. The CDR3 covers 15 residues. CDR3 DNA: TGCGCCAGTACCGTCGTACCGGGACTAGGGAAGACCCAGTACTTC. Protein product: CASTVVPGLGKTQYF.

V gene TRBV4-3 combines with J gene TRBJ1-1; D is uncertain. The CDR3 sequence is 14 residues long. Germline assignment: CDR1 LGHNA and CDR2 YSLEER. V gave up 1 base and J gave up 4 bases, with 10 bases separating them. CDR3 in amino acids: CASSQGTGRTEAFF. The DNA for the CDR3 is TGCGCCAGCAGCCAAGGAACCGGACGCACTGAAGCTTTCTTT.

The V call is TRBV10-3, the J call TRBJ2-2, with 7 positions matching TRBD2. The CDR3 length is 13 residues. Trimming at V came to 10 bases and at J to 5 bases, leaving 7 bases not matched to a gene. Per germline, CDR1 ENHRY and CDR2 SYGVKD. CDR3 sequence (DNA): TGTGCCACCGGACCGGGGGGAACCGGGGAGCTGTTTTTT. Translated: CATGPGGTGELFF.

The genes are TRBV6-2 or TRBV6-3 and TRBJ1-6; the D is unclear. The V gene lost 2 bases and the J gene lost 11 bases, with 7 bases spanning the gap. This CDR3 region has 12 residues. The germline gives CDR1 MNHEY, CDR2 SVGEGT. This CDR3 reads CASSYPETPLHF. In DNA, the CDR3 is TGTGCCAGCAGTTACCCCGAGACACCCCTCCACTTT.

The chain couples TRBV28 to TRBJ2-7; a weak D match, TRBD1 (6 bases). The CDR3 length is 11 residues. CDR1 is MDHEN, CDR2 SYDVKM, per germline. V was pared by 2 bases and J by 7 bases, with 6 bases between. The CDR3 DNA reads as TGTGCCAGCAGTTTAGGACAGGAGCAGTACTTC. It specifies CASSLGQEQYF.